Following are 6 T cell receptor beta chains from one sample sequenced in a study of control samples from healthy donors and cancer patients. Clones were sequenced by immunoSEQ multiplex PCR, and TCRdb holds only the in-frame ones, with some missing. The sample lists tens of thousands of clones; roughly nine tenths were seen once. Sequencing was performed on blood. The receptors originated from a man aged 30 to 45 in good health.

The rearrangement joins TRBV12-5 to TRBJ2-3, with D possibly matching TRBD1 (7 bases). Trimming removed 5 bases from V and 5 bases from J, with 14 bases in between. The CDR3 is 14 amino acids. Germline V CDR1 and CDR2: LGHNT, FRNRAP. The CDR3 here is CASGGPQGGDTQYF. The CDR3 DNA follows: TGTGCTAGTGGTGGTCCGCAGGGGGGAGATACGCAGTATTTT.

The table lists this clone with a count of one. The rearrangement links TRBV3-1 (or the pseudogene TRBV3-2) to TRBJ1-5; D is possibly TRBD1 (6 bases). Germline V lookup: CDR1 LGHDT, CDR2 YNNKEL (reference sequence). This CDR3 spans 16 amino acids. V lost 4 bases, J lost 3 bases, and 16 bases lay in between. The CDR3 bases are TGTGCCAGCAGCCCAGAGACAGGTGGGGTCAATCAGCCCCAGCATTTT. It codes for CASSPETGGVNQPQHF.

The chain joins TRBV14 to TRBJ2-3; D might be TRBD1 (5 bases). Germline V gives CDR1 SGHDN, CDR2 FVKESK. The CDR3 is 17 amino acids. Trimming removed 1 base from V and 2 bases from J, with 16 bases in between. The CDR3 loop is CASSQGFAGPFTDTQYF. CDR3 coding DNA: TGTGCCAGCAGCCAAGGGTTTGCAGGGCCTTTCACAGATACGCAGTATTTT.

V is TRBV6-5 and J is TRBJ2-1; D not resolved. Trimming removed 4 bases from V and 4 bases from J, with 14 bases in between. The CDR3 extends over 15 amino acids. CDR1 is MNHEY and CDR2 is SVGAGI in the germline V gene. This CDR3 is CASSLASLGYNEQFF. For the CDR3, the DNA is TGTGCCAGCAGTTTAGCCTCGTTAGGGTACAATGAGCAGTTCTTC.

The V and J genes are TRBV6-5 and TRBJ1-2; 8 bases map to TRBD1. J was trimmed by 4 bases and V by 5 bases; bases with no gene match: 6. Germline loops: CDR1 MNHEY, CDR2 SVGAGI. The CDR3 totals 14 residues. Here the CDR3 reads CASSNDRGPYGYTF. CDR3 nucleotides: TGTGCCAGCAGTAACGACAGGGGCCCCTATGGCTACACCTTC.

The V gene is TRBV7-2, the J gene TRBJ2-5; a possible D gene is TRBD2 (5 bases). CDR3 length: 14 residues. CDR1 and CDR2 (germline): SGHTA, FQGNSA. V lost 6 bases and J lost 0, with 11 bases in between. Here the CDR3 DNA reads TGTGCCAGCAGTCCGGGGAGAAACCAAGAGACCCAGTACTTC. Translation gives CASSPGRNQETQYF.